This passage covers 27 T cell receptor beta chains from one sample sequenced in a study of PD-1 blockade in mismatch repair-deficient tumors. TCRdb's table, derived via immunoSEQ multiplex PCR, lists solely in-frame clones and lacks some. This sample carries fewer than 100,000 clones, over 70% of them seen once, and the ten largest clones take 2.6%. Sequenced here: peripheral blood, sampled 12 weeks after starting pembrolizumab. These receptors all stem from an adult with mismatch repair-deficient cancer.

The chain uses TRBV9 and TRBJ2-7; D unresolved. Trimming removed 1 base at V and 0 bases at J, with 11 bases between. The CDR3 is 15 amino acids. The germline CDR1 and CDR2 sequences are SGDLS and YYNGEE. CDR3 in DNA: TGTGCCAGCAGCGTAAGTCTAGAGAGCTCCTACGAGCAGTACTTC. This codes for CASSVSLESSYEQYF.

The gene calls are TRBV7-2 and TRBJ2-1; TRBD1 is a possible D gene (6 bases). V was clipped by 5 bases and J by 8 bases, with 19 bases between them. This CDR3 is built from 15 residues. Germline CDR1 is SGHTA and CDR2 is FQGNSA. The CDR3 DNA follows: TGTGCCAGCAGCGTAGAGTATCAGGGGCTGGATGAGCAGTTCTTC. Its protein is CASSVEYQGLDEQFF.

The chain joins TRBV27 to TRBJ2-3; 8 bases line up with TRBD1. Trimming cost V 5 bases and J 6 bases; bases outside gene matches: 13. The CDR3 is 16 residues long. CDR1 and CDR2 from the germline V gene are MNHEY and SMNVEV (reference sequence). The CDR3 loop reads CASSLYPTGAYDTQYF. CDR3 nucleotide sequence: TGTGCCAGCAGTCTCTACCCGACAGGGGCGTACGATACGCAGTATTTT.

The chain uses TRBV19 and TRBJ2-1, with D tentatively TRBD2 (5 bases). Germline CDR1 and CDR2: LNHDA and SQIVND (reference sequence). The CDR3 length is 15 residues. Trimming stripped 1 base from V and 5 bases from J, with 12 bases between. CDR3 DNA: TGTGCCAGTAGTATAGGAGAGGGCTACAACAATGAGCAGTTCTTC. This encodes CASSIGEGYNNEQFF.

This clone came up a few times. The chain combines TRBV5-5 with TRBJ2-1; possible D gene TRBD2, 6 bases. Germline values: CDR1 SGHKS, CDR2 YYEKEE (reference sequence). Trimming stripped 0 bases from V and 10 bases from J, with 11 bases between. The CDR3 has 13 residues. The CDR3 DNA follows: TGTGCCAGCAGCTTGGTCTTGGGAGGCGAGCAGTTCTTC. Translated: CASSLVLGGEQFF.

The rearrangement links TRBV5-4 to TRBJ1-1; D unresolved. CDR1 SGHNT and CDR2 YYREEE come from the germline V gene (reference sequence). This CDR3 has 14 amino acids. V lost 4 bases to trimming and J lost 1 base, with 11 bases between them. In DNA form, the CDR3 reads TGTGCCAGCAGCCGAGATGCGGGGAACACTGAAGCTTTCTTT. This translates into CASSRDAGNTEAFF.

The chain is built from TRBV15 and TRBJ2-2; D remains unclear. Germline values: CDR1 LNHNV, CDR2 YYDKDF (reference sequence). CDR3 size: 13 residues. V was trimmed by 4 bases and J by 4 bases, leaving 7 bases between them. The CDR3 DNA sequence: TGTGCCACCAGCACCCAACCCACCGGGGAGCTGTTTTTT. Translation: CATSTQPTGELFF.

This chain uses TRBV9 with TRBJ2-7, with TRBD2 matching 7 bases. Germline CDR1 and CDR2: SGDLS and YYNGEE. V lost 0 bases to trimming and J lost 3 bases; unmatched junction nucleotides: 6. The CDR3 contains 15 residues. For the CDR3, the DNA is TGTGCCAGCAGCGTAGAGGCTAGCGGCAACTACGAGCAGTACTTC. The encoded protein is CASSVEASGNYEQYF.

The chain uses TRBV9 and TRBJ2-3; perhaps TRBD2 as D (6 bases). In germline, CDR1 is SGDLS, CDR2 YYNGEE. This CDR3 contains 15 residues. Trimming removed 3 bases at V and 2 bases at J, with 13 bases between. The CDR3 nucleotides read TGTGCCAGCAGCGACGGGACTCAAATCACAGATACGCAGTATTTT. It codes for CASSDGTQITDTQYF.

The rearrangement uses TRBV27 and TRBJ1-4; D is uncertain. Per the germline V gene, CDR1 is MNHEY and CDR2 is SMNVEV (reference sequence). The CDR3 totals 17 residues. The V and J ends lost 6 bases and 2 bases respectively, with 19 bases between them. CDR3 nucleotide sequence: TGTGCCAGCAGGCCGTCGTCTCGCGGGATCACTAATGAAAAACTGTTTTTT. As protein: CASRPSSRGITNEKLFF.

J is TRBJ2-5 and V is TRBV10-3, with 8 bases matching TRBD2. The germline V gene encodes CDR1 ENHRY and CDR2 SYGVKD. J gave up 2 bases and V 3 bases, and 2 bases lay outside the gene matches. CDR3 size: 14 residues. The DNA of the CDR3 is TGTGCCATCAGTGATACTAGCGGACAAGAGACCCAGTACTTC. This sequence encodes CAISDTSGQETQYF.

The rearrangement links TRBV7-6 to TRBJ1-2; 8 bases are a match to TRBD1. V lost 5 bases and J lost 4; bases outside the gene matches: 3. The germline V gene encodes CDR1 SGHVS and CDR2 FNYEAQ. The CDR3 loop spans 13 amino acids. The CDR3 loop is CASSNGQGYGYTF. CDR3 DNA sequence: TGTGCCAGCAGCAACGGACAGGGCTATGGCTACACCTTC. Looking up the rest from reference TRBV7-6 and TRBJ1-2 gives the full variable domain: GAGVSQSPRYKVTKRGQDVALRCDPISGHVSLYWYRQALGQGPEFLTYFNYEAQQDKSGLPNDRFSAERPEGSISTLTIQRTEQRDSAMYRCASSNGQGYGYTFGSGTRLTVV.

The V call is TRBV27, the J call TRBJ1-2; D call uncertain. Germline V gene lookup returns CDR1 MNHEY and CDR2 SMNVEV (reference sequence). The CDR3 covers 13 residues. V lost 3 bases and J lost 2, with 7 bases in between. This chain's CDR3 is CASSFATNYGYTF. DNA of the CDR3: TGTGCCAGCAGTTTCGCGACAAACTATGGCTACACCTTC.

The V call is TRBV5-6, the J call TRBJ2-7; 7 bases line up with TRBD2. The CDR3 sequence is 15 residues long. Germline assignment: CDR1 SGHDT and CDR2 YYEEEE. The junction had 9 bases not matched to a gene; V was cut back by 4 bases and J by 2 bases. The chain's CDR3 is CASSGLSGPTYEQYF. DNA for the CDR3: TGTGCCAGCAGCGGACTTAGCGGGCCTACCTACGAGCAGTACTTC.

This clone was picked up one time. The V gene is TRBV5-6, the J gene TRBJ2-5; D unresolved. CDR1 and CDR2 (germline): SGHDT, YYEEEE. This CDR3 spans 13 amino acids. The ends were cut back, 0 bases at V and 1 base at J, with 4 bases in the middle. CDR3 loop: CASSLDIQETQYF. The CDR3 DNA sequence: TGTGCCAGCAGCTTGGACATCCAAGAGACCCAGTACTTC.

This clone was seen once. This rearrangement joins TRBV6-5 to TRBJ1-5; weak D call: TRBD1 (6 bases). V was pared by 6 bases and J by 5 bases, with 14 bases between. The CDR3 consists of 14 residues. Germline V gene lookup returns CDR1 MNHEY and CDR2 SVGAGI. The CDR3 region has the DNA TGTGCCAGCAGAACAGGGTCTCGGGATCAGCCCCAGCATTTT. Translated, it gives CASRTGSRDQPQHF.

CDR3 sequence (DNA): TGTGCTAGTGGTTTGTTGGTGGGAGCACGGGGAAATGAGCAGTTCTTC. Encoded protein: CASGLLVGARGNEQFF. The V gene is TRBV12-5, the J gene TRBJ2-1, with D possibly TRBD2 on 5 matching bases. From germline, CDR1 is LGHNT and CDR2 FRNRAP. The ends were cut back, 2 bases at V and 7 bases at J, with 18 bases in the middle. This CDR3 is built from 16 residues.

The rearrangement uses TRBV2 and TRBJ2-7, with D possibly being TRBD2 (5 bases). The CDR3 runs 16 residues. The ends were cut back, 3 bases at V and 6 bases at J, with 21 bases in the middle. The germline V gene encodes CDR1 SNHLY and CDR2 FYNNEI. The CDR3 region has the DNA TGTGCCAGCAGTGATGCGAGCGGTGGACTGAGCTTCGAGCAGTACTTC. It specifies CASSDASGGLSFEQYF.

This chain connects TRBV7-2 to TRBJ1-4; 8 bases map to TRBD1. Germline trimming cut 5 bases from V and 8 bases from J; bases unmatched to any gene: 7. In germline, CDR1 is SGHTA, CDR2 FQGNSA. The CDR3 is 14 amino acids. CDR3 in DNA: TGTGCCAGCAGCAACCCAGGGGGCCGGGAAAAACTGTTTTTT. It translates to CASSNPGGREKLFF.

The V call is TRBV15, the J call TRBJ2-7; 7 bases agree with TRBD1. CDR1 is LNHNV, CDR2 YYDKDF, per germline (reference sequence). J lost 2 bases, V lost 0 bases, and 4 bases had no gene match. The CDR3 covers 15 residues. For the CDR3, the DNA is TGTGCCACCAGCAGAGATCAAGGGGGCCCCTACGAGCAGTACTTC. Translated: CATSRDQGGPYEQYF.

This clone was observed a handful of times. The V gene is TRBV9, the J gene TRBJ2-3; D uncertain. With 0 bases removed from V and 6 bases from J, the gap between germline ends came to 11 bases. CDR3 length: 14 amino acids. Germline CDR1 reads SGDLS; CDR2 reads YYNGEE. This chain's CDR3 is CASSVAWGRDTQYF. The CDR3 nucleotides read TGTGCCAGCAGCGTAGCTTGGGGTAGGGATACGCAGTATTTT.

The chain links TRBV27 to TRBJ2-2; D uncertain. Germline CDR1 MNHEY, CDR2 SMNVEV (reference sequence). The V gene lost 8 bases and the J gene lost 0 bases, with 19 bases spanning the gap. This CDR3 region has 17 residues. The CDR3 reads CASLTYRTVANTGELFF. In nucleotides, the CDR3 is TGTGCCAGCCTTACCTACCGGACGGTCGCGAACACCGGGGAGCTGTTTTTT.

V usage is TRBV5-6 and J usage is TRBJ1-5; TRBD1 agrees at 7 bases. The CDR3 covers 14 residues. The V segment lost 1 base and the J segment 6 bases; nucleotides outside the gene matches: 4. Germline-derived CDR1 and CDR2 are SGHDT and YYEEEE. The CDR3 loop reads CASSLTGVAQPQHF. CDR3 coding DNA: TGTGCCAGCAGCTTGACAGGGGTGGCTCAGCCCCAGCATTTT.

The CDR3 here is CASSGGTSVMYEQYF. The CDR3 bases are TGTGCCAGCAGCGGGGGGACTAGCGTAATGTACGAGCAGTACTTC. V usage is TRBV7-6 and J usage is TRBJ2-5, with 10 positions matching TRBD2. The tail of the sequence fits TRBJ2-7 better, so the J call may be wrong. The CDR3 is 15 residues long. Germline CDR1 reads SGHVS; CDR2 reads FNYEAQ.

V is TRBV7-2 and J is TRBJ1-2, with 7 bases aligning to TRBD1. From germline, CDR1 is SGHTA and CDR2 FQGNSA. The CDR3 has 15 amino acids. J gave up 3 bases and V 5 bases, and 9 bases lay outside the gene matches. The CDR3 here is CASSVPGTEDYGYTF. CDR3 DNA: TGTGCCAGCAGCGTTCCCGGGACAGAGGACTATGGCTACACCTTC.

This clone has only one observation. The CDR3 sequence: CASSLGGSNEQYF. The DNA for the CDR3 is TGTGCCAGCAGCTTGGGAGGGAGTAACGAGCAGTACTTC. This chain joins TRBV5-6 and TRBJ2-7; a possible D gene is TRBD2 (5 bases). The CDR3 runs to 13 residues. V was cut by 0 bases and J by 5 bases, with 9 bases left in between. In germline, CDR1 is SGHDT, CDR2 YYEEEE.

The J gene is TRBJ1-1, the V gene TRBV6-1; D remains ambiguous. Per germline, CDR1 MNHNS and CDR2 SASEGT. V was cut by 5 bases and J by 8 bases, with 12 bases left in between. CDR3 size: 12 residues. CDR3 amino acids: CASSWDWAEAFF. The DNA of the CDR3 is TGTGCCAGCAGTTGGGATTGGGCAGAAGCTTTCTTT.